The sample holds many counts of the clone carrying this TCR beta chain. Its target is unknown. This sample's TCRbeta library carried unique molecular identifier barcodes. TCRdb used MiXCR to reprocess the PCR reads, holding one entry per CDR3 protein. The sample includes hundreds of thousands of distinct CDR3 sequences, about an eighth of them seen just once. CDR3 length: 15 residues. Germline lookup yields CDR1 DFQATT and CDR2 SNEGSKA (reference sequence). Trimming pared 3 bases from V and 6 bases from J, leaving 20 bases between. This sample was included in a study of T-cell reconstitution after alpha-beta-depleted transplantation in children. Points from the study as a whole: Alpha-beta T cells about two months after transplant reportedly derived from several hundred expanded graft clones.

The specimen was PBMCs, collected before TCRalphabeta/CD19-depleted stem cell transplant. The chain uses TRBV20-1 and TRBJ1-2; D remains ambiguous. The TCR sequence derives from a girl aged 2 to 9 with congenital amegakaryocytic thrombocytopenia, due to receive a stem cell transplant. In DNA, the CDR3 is TGCAGTGCTAGCGATCAAACATTTGGAGCTGATGGCTACACCTTC. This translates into CSASDQTFGADGYTF.